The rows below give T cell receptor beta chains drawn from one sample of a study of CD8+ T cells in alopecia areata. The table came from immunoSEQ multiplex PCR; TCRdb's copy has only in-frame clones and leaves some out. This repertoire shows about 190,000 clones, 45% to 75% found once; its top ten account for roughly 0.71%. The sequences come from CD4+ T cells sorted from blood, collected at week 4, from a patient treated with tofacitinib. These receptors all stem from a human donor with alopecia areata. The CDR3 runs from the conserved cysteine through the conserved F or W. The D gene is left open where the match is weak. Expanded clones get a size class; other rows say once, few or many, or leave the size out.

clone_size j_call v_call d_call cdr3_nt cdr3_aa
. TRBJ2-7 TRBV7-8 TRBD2 TGTGCCAGCAGCTTATCCCTCACTAGCGGACTCTCCTACGAGCAGTACTTC CASSLSLTSGLSYEQYF
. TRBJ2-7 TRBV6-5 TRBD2 TGTGCCAGCAGTCTCCGGGACTACCGTTACGAGCAGTACTTC CASSLRDYRYEQYF
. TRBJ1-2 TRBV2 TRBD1 TGTGCCAGCAGTGAAATGGACAGGGACTATGGCTACACCTTC CASSEMDRDYGYTF
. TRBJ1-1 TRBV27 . TGTGCCAGCAGTAGTACCGGGCCTTTATACACTGAAGCTTTCTTT CASSSTGPLYTEAFF
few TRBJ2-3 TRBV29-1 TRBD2 TGCAGCGTCGCCCCGGGACTAGGCACAGATACGCAGTATTTT CSVAPGLGTDTQYF
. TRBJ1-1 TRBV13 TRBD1 TGTGCCAGCAGGCGGTTAACAGGGGCGAACACTGAAGCTTTCTTT CASRRLTGANTEAFF
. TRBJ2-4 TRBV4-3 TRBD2 TGCGCCAGCAGCCAAGCCGGACTAGCTGAAAACATTCAGTACTTC CASSQAGLAENIQYF
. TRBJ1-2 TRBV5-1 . TGCGCCAGCAGCTACTTCGACCGACCGTATGGCTACACCTTC CASSYFDRPYGYTF
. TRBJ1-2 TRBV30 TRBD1 TGTGCCTGGAGCTCAGGGGGATATGGCTACACCTTC CAWSSGGYGYTF
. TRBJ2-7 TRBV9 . TGTGCCAGCAGCGTCACTCCAGGGGACCAGAACGAGCAGTACTTC CASSVTPGDQNEQYF
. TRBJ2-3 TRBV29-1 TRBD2 TGCAGCGTCAAGACTAGGGCGGGAGGGCGCACAGATACGCAGTATTTT CSVKTRAGGRTDTQYF
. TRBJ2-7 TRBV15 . TGTGCCACCAGCAGAGAAAGAACAGGCGCCTACGAGCAGTACTTC CATSRERTGAYEQYF
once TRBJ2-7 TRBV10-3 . TGTGCCATCAGTGTGGCGAGGGGCGAGCAGTACTTC CAISVARGEQYF
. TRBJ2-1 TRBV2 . TGTGCCAGCGGTCCCCGGGGGATACAAGGATTCAATGAGCAGTTCTTC CASGPRGIQGFNEQFF
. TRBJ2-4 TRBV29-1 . TGCAGCGTTCGAGGGAACATTCAGTACTTC CSVRGNIQYF
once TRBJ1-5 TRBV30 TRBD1 TGTGCCTGGAGCGTGGGACAGGGGGGAACTCAGCCCCAGCATTTT CAWSVGQGGTQPQHF
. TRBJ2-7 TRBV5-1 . TGCGCCAGCAGCTTGTTTGAGCGGAGCTCCTACGAGCAGTACTTC CASSLFERSSYEQYF
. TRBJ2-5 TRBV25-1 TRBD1 TGTGCCAGCAGAACGGGACAGGGGGCGGGAGAGACCCAGTACTTC CASRTGQGAGETQYF
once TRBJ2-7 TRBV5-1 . TGCGCCAGCAGCTTGGCACCGAACGAGCAGTACTTC CASSLAPNEQYF
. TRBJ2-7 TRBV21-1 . TGTGCCAGCAGCAATCCGGGACAGGGCAGTTACGAGCAGTACTTC CASSNPGQGSYEQYF
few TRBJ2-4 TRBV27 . TGTGCCAGCAGTTTTCAGAGTTCCGCCAAAAACATTCAGTACTTC CASSFQSSAKNIQYF
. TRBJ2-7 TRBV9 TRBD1 TGTGCCAGCAGCCCCGGGACAGCGCCCTACGAGCAGTACTTC CASSPGTAPYEQYF
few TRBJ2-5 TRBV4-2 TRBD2 TGTGCCAGCAGCCAAGATCGGGAGACTAGCGGGAGGGAGACCCAGTACTTC CASSQDRETSGRETQYF
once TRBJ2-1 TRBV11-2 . TGTGCCAGCAGCTTGCGACGGGGTGGGGATGAGCAGTTCTTC CASSLRRGGDEQFF
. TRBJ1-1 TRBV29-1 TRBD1 TGCAGCGTTCCGGGTAGACAGGGATCGAACACTGAAGCTTTCTTT CSVPGRQGSNTEAFF
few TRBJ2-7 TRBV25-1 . TGTGCCAGCAGCGCCTTAGGTCACGAGCAGTACTTC CASSALGHEQYF
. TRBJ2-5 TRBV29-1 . TGCAGCGTTGAATTTGGACAGACGTACCAAGAGACCCAGTACTTC CSVEFGQTYQETQYF
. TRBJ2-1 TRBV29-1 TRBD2 TGCAGCGTTGCCCCCGCTAGCGGGAAGTCCTACAATGAGCAGTTCTTC CSVAPASGKSYNEQFF
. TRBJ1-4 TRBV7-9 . TGTGCCAGCGGGAAGACTAATGAAAAACTGTTTTTT CASGKTNEKLFF
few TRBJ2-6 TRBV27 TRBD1 TGTGCCAGCAGCAAACGACAGGGGAACTCTGGGGCCAACGTCCTGACTTTC CASSKRQGNSGANVLTF
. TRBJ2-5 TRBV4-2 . TGTGCCAGCAGCCAGTCCGGGGGCGAAGAGACCCAGTACTTC CASSQSGGEETQYF
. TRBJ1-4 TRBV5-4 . TGTGCCATGCATCACAGGGACACTGAAAAACTGTTTTTT CAMHHRDTEKLFF
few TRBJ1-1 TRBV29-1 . TGCAGCGTTGCTCAGGGAGGAAGGGGCACTGAAGCTTTCTTT CSVAQGGRGTEAFF
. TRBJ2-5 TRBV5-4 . TGTGCCAGCAGCCGGACGCCTGGGGAGACCCAGTACTTC CASSRTPGETQYF
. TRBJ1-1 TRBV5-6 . TGTGCCAGCAGCCCACGAACATTCCAGAACACTGAAGCTTTCTTT CASSPRTFQNTEAFF
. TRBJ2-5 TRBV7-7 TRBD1 TGTGCTAGCAGCCCGATGAGTCGGACAGGACGAGAGACCCAGTACTTC CASSPMSRTGRETQYF
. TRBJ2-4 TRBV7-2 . TGTGCCAGCAGTCTTGACCTTATAGCCAAAAACATTCAGTACTTC CASSLDLIAKNIQYF
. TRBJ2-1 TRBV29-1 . TGCAGCGTAACGACTAGTTACAATGAGCAGTTCTTC CSVTTSYNEQFF
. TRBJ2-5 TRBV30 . TGTGCCTGGGAGCCCGACGGGGAGACCCAGTACTTC CAWEPDGETQYF
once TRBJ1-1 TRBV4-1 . TGCGCCAGCAGCCAAGAAGGGGGACCCCGCGCTTTCTTT CASSQEGGPRAFF
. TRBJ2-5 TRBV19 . TGTGCCAGTAGCAATCTCCAAGAGACCCAGTACTTC CASSNLQETQYF